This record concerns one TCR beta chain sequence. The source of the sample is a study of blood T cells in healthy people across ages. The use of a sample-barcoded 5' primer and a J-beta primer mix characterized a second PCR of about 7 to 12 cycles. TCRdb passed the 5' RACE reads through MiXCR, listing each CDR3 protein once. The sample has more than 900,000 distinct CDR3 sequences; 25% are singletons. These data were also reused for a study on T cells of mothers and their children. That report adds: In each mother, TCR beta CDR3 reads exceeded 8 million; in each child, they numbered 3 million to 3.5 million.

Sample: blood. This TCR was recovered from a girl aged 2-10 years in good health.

The CDR3 DNA follows: TGTGCCAGCAGCGTAGCCACAAACACCGGGGAGCTGTTTTTT. Translation gives CASSVATNTGELFF. V is TRBV9 and J is TRBJ2-2; D gene ambiguous. Trimming shortened V by 0 bases and J by 2 bases, and 5 bases separated the two germline ends. The V gene's germline CDR1 is SGDLS and CDR2 YYNGEE. The CDR3 runs 14 residues.